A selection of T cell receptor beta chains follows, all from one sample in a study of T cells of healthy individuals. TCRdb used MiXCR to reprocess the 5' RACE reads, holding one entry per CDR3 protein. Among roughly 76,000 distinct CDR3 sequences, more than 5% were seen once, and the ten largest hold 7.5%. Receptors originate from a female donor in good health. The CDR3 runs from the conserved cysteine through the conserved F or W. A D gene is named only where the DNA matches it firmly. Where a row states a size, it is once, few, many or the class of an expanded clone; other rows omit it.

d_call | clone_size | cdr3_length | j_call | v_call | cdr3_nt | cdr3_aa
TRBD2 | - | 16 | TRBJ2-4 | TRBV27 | TGTGCCAGCAGCTCGAGACTAGCTCTAGCCAAAAACATTCAGTACTTC | CASSSRLALAKNIQYF
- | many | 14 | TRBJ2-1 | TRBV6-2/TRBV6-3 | TGTGCCAGCAGTCACCGGGACCCCCGACTTGAGCAGTTCTTC | CASSHRDPRLEQFF
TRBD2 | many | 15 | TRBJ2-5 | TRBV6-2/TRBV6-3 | TGTGCCAGCAGCTTGACTAGCGGGAGTGGAGAGACCCAGTACTTC | CASSLTSGSGETQYF
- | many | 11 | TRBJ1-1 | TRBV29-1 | TGCAGCACCAGGGAGAACACTGAAGCTTTCTTT | CSTRENTEAFF
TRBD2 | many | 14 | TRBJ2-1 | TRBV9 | TGTGCCAGCAGCGTAGCTAGCGGATACAATGAGCAGTTCTTC | CASSVASGYNEQFF
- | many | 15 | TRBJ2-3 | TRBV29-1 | TGCAGCGTCAGCCCAGGACAAGGGAGCACAGATACGCAGTATTTT | CSVSPGQGSTDTQYF
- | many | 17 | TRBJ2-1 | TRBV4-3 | TGCGCCAGCAGCCAAGAAGGAATAGCGGAGATATACAATGAGCAGTTCTTC | CASSQEGIAEIYNEQFF
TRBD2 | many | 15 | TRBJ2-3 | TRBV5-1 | TGCGCCAGCAGCCGTGGCGGGAGGGGCACAGATACGCAGTATTTT | CASSRGGRGTDTQYF
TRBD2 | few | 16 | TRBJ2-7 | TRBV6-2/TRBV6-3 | TGTGCCAGCAGTCCCGGGACTAGCAGGAGCTCCTACGAGCAGTACTTC | CASSPGTSRSSYEQYF
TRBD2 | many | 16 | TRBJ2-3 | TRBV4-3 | TGCGCCAGCAGCCAGGCTAGCGGGGAGAACACAGATACGCAGTATTTT | CASSQASGENTDTQYF
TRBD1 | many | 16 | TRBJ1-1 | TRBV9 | TGTGCCAGCAGCCCACATTTTTTCCCAGGGGGTACTGAAGCTTTCTTT | CASSPHFFPGGTEAFF
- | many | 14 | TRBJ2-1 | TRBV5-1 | TGCGCCAGCAGCTTGGACGCGGGTCCGGGTGAGCAGTTCTTC | CASSLDAGPGEQFF
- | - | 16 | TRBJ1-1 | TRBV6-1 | TGTGCCAGCAGCTTTTTTTGGGGGAATCTGAACACTGAAGCTTTCTTT | CASSFFWGNLNTEAFF
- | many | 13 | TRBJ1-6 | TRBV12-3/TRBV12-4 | TGTGCCAGCAGCCGGACGGAAAATTCACCCCTCCACTTT | CASSRTENSPLHF
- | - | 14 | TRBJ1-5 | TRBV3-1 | TGTGCCAGCAGCCCTGGGGTGGACAATCAGCCCCAGCATTTT | CASSPGVDNQPQHF
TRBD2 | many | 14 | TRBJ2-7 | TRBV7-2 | TGTGCCAGCATTTTTAGCGGGCCACCCTACGAGCAGTACTTC | CASIFSGPPYEQYF
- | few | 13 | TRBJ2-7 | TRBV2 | TGTGCCAGCACATGGACAGTCTCCTACGAGCAGTACTTC | CASTWTVSYEQYF
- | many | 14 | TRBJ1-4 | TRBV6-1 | TGTGCCAGCAGTGAAGCCCAGGGAACAGAAAAACTGTTTTTT | CASSEAQGTEKLFF
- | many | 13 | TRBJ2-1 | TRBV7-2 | TGTGCCAGCAGCTTTTCTAGCGCCGGTGAGCAGTTCTTC | CASSFSSAGEQFF
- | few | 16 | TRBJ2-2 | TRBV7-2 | TGTGCCAGCAGCTCATACGGGACGTCGCGGACCGGGGAGCTGTTTTTT | CASSSYGTSRTGELFF
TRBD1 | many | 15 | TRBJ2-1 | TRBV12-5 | TGTGCTAGTGGCACCGGGACAGGGGGGTACAATGAGCAGTTCTTC | CASGTGTGGYNEQFF
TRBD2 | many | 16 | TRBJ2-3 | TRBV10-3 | TGTGCCATCAGTGCAACCGGGACTAGCGGGAGTAATACGCAGTATTTT | CAISATGTSGSNTQYF
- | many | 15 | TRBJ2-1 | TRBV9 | TGTGCCAGCAGCCCCCGGGACTCCAACTACAATGAGCAGTTCTTC | CASSPRDSNYNEQFF
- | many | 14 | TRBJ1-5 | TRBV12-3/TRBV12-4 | TGTGCCAGCAGCAATACAGCGTTCAATCAGCCCCAGCATTTT | CASSNTAFNQPQHF
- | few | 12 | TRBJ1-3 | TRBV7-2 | TGTGCCAGCAGCTTAGATAGAAACACCATATATTTT | CASSLDRNTIYF
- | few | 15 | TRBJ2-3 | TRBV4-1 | TGCGCCAGCAGCCGATTAGCGGAGGGCACAGATACGCAGTATTTT | CASSRLAEGTDTQYF
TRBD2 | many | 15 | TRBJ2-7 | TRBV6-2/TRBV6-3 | TGTGCCAGCAGTACAACTAGCGCCAGCTCCTACGAGCAGTACTTC | CASSTTSASSYEQYF
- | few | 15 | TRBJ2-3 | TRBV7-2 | TGTGCCAGCAGCCATCCGGGACTCTTTAAGGATACGCAGTATTTT | CASSHPGLFKDTQYF
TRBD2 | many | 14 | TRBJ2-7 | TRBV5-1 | TGCGCCAGCAGCCGGGGGGGTAACAAGTACGAGCAGTACTTC | CASSRGGNKYEQYF
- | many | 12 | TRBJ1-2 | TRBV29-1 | TGCAGCGTCCGGGACGAAGACTATGGCTACACCTTC | CSVRDEDYGYTF
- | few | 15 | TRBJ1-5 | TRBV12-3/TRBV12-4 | TGTGCCAGCAGTTTCTTGGGGGGGAGCAATCAGCCCCAGCATTTT | CASSFLGGSNQPQHF
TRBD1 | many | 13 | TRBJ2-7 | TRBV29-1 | TGCAGCGCCACCCCGGGACAGGGGTACGAGCAGTACTTC | CSATPGQGYEQYF
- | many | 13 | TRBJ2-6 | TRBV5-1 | TGCGCCAGCAGACTTCTGGAAGAAAACGTCCTGACTTTC | CASRLLEENVLTF
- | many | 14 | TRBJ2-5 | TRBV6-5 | TGTGCCAGCAGGAACTCAGGGTCTGGCGAGACCCAGTACTTC | CASRNSGSGETQYF
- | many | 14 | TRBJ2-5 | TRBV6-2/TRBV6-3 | TGTGCCAGCAGCGAAACAAGGGTCGGGGAGACCCAGTACTTC | CASSETRVGETQYF
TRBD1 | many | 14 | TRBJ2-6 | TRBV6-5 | TGTGCCAGCCGGGACAGGGCTGGGGCCAACGTCCTGACTTTC | CASRDRAGANVLTF
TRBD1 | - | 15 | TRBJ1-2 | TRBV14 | TGTGCCAGCAGCCGCTACAGGGGGTCCAACTATGGCTACACCTTC | CASSRYRGSNYGYTF
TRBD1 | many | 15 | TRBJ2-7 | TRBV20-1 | TGCAGTGCTAGGAAACCCCGACAGGGCTCCGACGAGCAGTACTTC | CSARKPRQGSDEQYF
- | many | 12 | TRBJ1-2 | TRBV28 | TGTGCCAGCAGAAGCGGGGGTAGGGGCTACACCTTC | CASRSGGRGYTF
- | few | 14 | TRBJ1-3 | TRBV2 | TGTGCCAGCAGCCCGGGCCGCTCTGGAAACACCATATATTTT | CASSPGRSGNTIYF
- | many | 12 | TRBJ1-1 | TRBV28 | TGTGCCAGCAGTTTTGCCAGAGCTGAAGCTTTCTTT | CASSFARAEAFF
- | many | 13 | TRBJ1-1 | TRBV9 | TGTGCCAGCAGCGAGAGAGGAAACACTGAAGCTTTCTTT | CASSERGNTEAFF
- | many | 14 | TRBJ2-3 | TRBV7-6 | TGTGCCAGCAGCTTACTCTTGGTACGGGATACGCAGTATTTT | CASSLLLVRDTQYF
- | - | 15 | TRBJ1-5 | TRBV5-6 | TGTGCCAGCAGCTTGTACACAGGCAGCAATCAGCCCCAGCATTTT | CASSLYTGSNQPQHF
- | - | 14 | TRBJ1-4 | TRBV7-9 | TGTGCCAGCAGCTTCAGAGCAACTAATGAAAAACTGTTTTTT | CASSFRATNEKLFF
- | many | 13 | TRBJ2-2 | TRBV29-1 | TGCAGCGCCGGGTCCTCGAACACCGGGGAGCTGTTTTTT | CSAGSSNTGELFF
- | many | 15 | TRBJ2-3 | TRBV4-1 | TGCGCCAGCAGCCAAGAGAGCGGTAGCACAGATACGCAGTATTTT | CASSQESGSTDTQYF
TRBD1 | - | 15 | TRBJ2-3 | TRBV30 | TGTGCCTGGACTCCAGACAGGGAAATATCAGATACGCAGTATTTT | CAWTPDREISDTQYF
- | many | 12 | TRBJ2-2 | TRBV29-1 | TGCAGCGTTGGGGAGTCCGCCGGGGAGCTGTTTTTT | CSVGESAGELFF
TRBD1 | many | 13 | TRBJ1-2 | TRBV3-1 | TGTGCCAGCAGCCAGACAGGGAACTATGGCTACACCTTC | CASSQTGNYGYTF
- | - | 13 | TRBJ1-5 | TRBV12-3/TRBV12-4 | TGTGCCAGCAGTTTAAGGGGATACTGGCCCCAGCATTTT | CASSLRGYWPQHF
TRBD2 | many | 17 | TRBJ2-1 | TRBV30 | TGTGCCTGGGCCGGCGGGAAGACTAGCGGGAGTTCGTATGAGCAGTTCTTC | CAWAGGKTSGSSYEQFF
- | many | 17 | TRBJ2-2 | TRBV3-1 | TGTGCCAGCAGCCAGAACGACAGGCTCACTATCACCGGGGAGCTGTTTTTT | CASSQNDRLTITGELFF
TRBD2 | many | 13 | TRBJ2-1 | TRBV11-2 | TGTGCCAGCAGCCCTCCGGGACTATTTGAGCAGTTCTTC | CASSPPGLFEQFF
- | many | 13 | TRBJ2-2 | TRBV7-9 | TGTGCCAGCAGCTTCCGGGTTCTCGGGGAGCTGTTTTTT | CASSFRVLGELFF